This T cell receptor beta chain was captured by sequencing in a study of blood T cell repertoires in COVID-19. Those enrolled in Seattle joined during active infection and were followed longitudinally afterward. In the authors' workflow: Cell counts per sample came from amplifying reference gene primers. Method: immunoSEQ multiplex PCR; TCRdb's copy keeps in-frame clones and lacks some. That table furnishes V, J and clone size, whereas the DNA furnished D and trimming. The sample has under 550,000 clones, around 90% seen once; the top ten hold 0.8% to 1%. Germline values: CDR1 MNHEY, CDR2 SMNVEV (reference sequence). This CDR3 is 15 amino acids long. V was trimmed by 4 bases and J by 1 base, leaving 10 bases between them.

The rearrangement joins TRBV27 to TRBJ2-2; perhaps TRBD2 as D (5 bases). The clonotype originates from a young man with COVID-19, enrolled during active disease. Sequenced: peripheral blood. CDR3 residues: CASSWRGGNTGELFF. CDR3 nucleotides: TGTGCCAGCAGTTGGCGCGGAGGGAACACCGGGGAGCTGTTTTTT.